The rows below give T cell receptor beta chains drawn from one sample of a study of vaccination and CD4 T cells after COVID-19. TCRdb processed the PCR reads anew with MiXCR; each CDR3 protein has one entry. This table holds some 25,000 distinct CDR3 sequences, approximately 28% found once. These receptors' targets are unknown. The material sequenced was CD4+ T cells from blood, cultured in vitro, taken about 7 months after SARS-CoV-2 vaccination. These receptors all come from a human donor who had recovered from COVID-19. CDR3s include the opening cysteine and the closing phenylalanine or tryptophan.

>TRBV15|TRBJ1-1
CATSRDRRGRDTEAFF
>TRBV20-1|TRBJ2-5
CSAYLRLAGEETQYF
>TRBV6-1|TRBJ2-1
CASRLVEDRDKFF
>TRBV6-2/TRBV6-3|TRBJ2-1
CASSSTYNEQFF
>TRBV12-3/TRBV12-4|TRBJ2-7
CASGTDIISYEQYF
>TRBV28|TRBJ1-2
CAISGSEYGYTF
>TRBV18|TRBJ1-6
CASSPSGRPPLHF
>TRBV6-5|TRBJ1-1
CASSYGQAKNTEAFF
>TRBV20-1|TRBJ2-1
CSASWGAASGGNEQFF
>TRBV7-7|TRBJ2-2
CASSLLAGGTGELFF
>TRBV28|TRBJ1-1
CASSYGTGGGMNTEAFF
>TRBV20-1|TRBJ1-1
CSAGDRELGEAFF
>TRBV7-2|TRBJ2-7
CASSLYIREGQLYEQYF
>TRBV7-9|TRBJ1-2
CASSSSRGYTF
>TRBV7-9|TRBJ2-2
CASSWGRGETGELFF
>TRBV19|TRBJ2-7
CASSTRGYEQYF
>TRBV28|TRBJ2-5
CASSPVSPAGAGETQYF
>TRBV10-3|TRBJ2-7
CAISTSGINEQYF
>TRBV7-8|TRBJ2-3
CASSGQSDTQYF
>TRBV6-1|TRBJ2-7
CASRGGSPGGNFYEQYF
>TRBV28|TRBJ2-7
CASSLNYGTAEQYF
>TRBV20-1|TRBJ2-5
CSAKTGQETQYF
>TRBV6-5|TRBJ2-1
CASSYSGGRATEQFF
>TRBV18|TRBJ2-7
CASSPRMDSFSYEQYF
>TRBV6-1|TRBJ2-7
CASRDSTYEQYF
>TRBV7-3|TRBJ2-1
CASSLSGTINEQFF
>TRBV6-5|TRBJ2-7
CASSYRAWNEQYF
>TRBV7-2|TRBJ2-3
CASSLNTGLDTQYF
>TRBV6-4|TRBJ2-2
CASSDSTSGDTGELFF
>TRBV20-1|TRBJ2-1
CSASGQLAGAVEQFF
>TRBV20-1|TRBJ1-1
CSAMGHFEAFF
>TRBV7-8|TRBJ2-2
CASSQGLPTNTGELFF
>TRBV19|TRBJ1-5
CASTQNPTVYNQPQHF
>TRBV7-2|TRBJ2-7
CASSLFQGQAYEQYF
>TRBV7-3|TRBJ2-5
CASSPQGRETQYF
>TRBV11-1|TRBJ2-1
CASSLDTSGSYNEQFF
>TRBV7-8|TRBJ2-7
CASSLEPGAWRTSYEQYF
>TRBV20-1|TRBJ2-1
CSARGAGPGVYNEQFF
>TRBV7-2|TRBJ2-7
CASSVRNLYEQYF
>TRBV7-2|TRBJ2-5
CASSLGLADFGQETQYF
>TRBV29-1|TRBJ2-7
CSVGTISYEQYF
>TRBV28|TRBJ1-1
CASSLSLGQGTEAFF
>TRBV2|TRBJ2-7
CASRGSGNYEQYF
>TRBV15|TRBJ2-5
CATSRVQTQETQYF
>TRBV10-1|TRBJ1-5
CASSESNQPQHF
>TRBV6-2/TRBV6-3|TRBJ2-7
CASRAGLAGGTAQYF
>TRBV14|TRBJ2-3
CASSQDRRRHRTDTQYF
>TRBV28|TRBJ2-5
CASKGTSGFQETQYF
>TRBV28|TRBJ2-1
CASSLGLARLKTYNEQFF
>TRBV6-1|TRBJ2-7
CASSIRLSEQYF
>TRBV20-1|TRBJ2-7
CSATSPGQGYEQYF
>TRBV20-1|TRBJ2-5
CSARDYYGRETQYF
>TRBV20-1|TRBJ2-3
CSARPLAGATDTQYF
>TRBV18|TRBJ2-5
CASSRTQETQYF
>TRBV27|TRBJ2-3
CASTRESSTDTQYF
>TRBV28|TRBJ1-2
CASSLVHTNGGYTF
>TRBV19|TRBJ1-5
CASSPGGGPSAQHF